The 9 T cell receptor beta chains in this list originate from one sample, sequenced in a study of cytomegalovirus exposure and HLA in healthy donors. The PCR contained 60 Vbeta and 13 Jbeta primers. TCRdb's table, derived via immunoSEQ multiplex PCR, lists solely in-frame clones and lacks some. The data hold about 150,000 clones, with about three fifths observed a single time. The source material was PBMCs. The origin of the receptors is a woman between 55 and 75 years old in good health and CMV-seropositive.

The chain couples TRBV15 to TRBJ1-5; no firm D call. The germline V gene encodes CDR1 LNHNV and CDR2 YYDKDF (reference sequence). Trimming took 3 bases from V and 2 from J, leaving 8 bases between them. The CDR3 extends over 14 amino acids. This CDR3 is CATSRGSRNQPQHF. CDR3 coding DNA: TGTGCCACCAGCAGGGGGAGTCGCAATCAGCCCCAGCATTTT.

The genes are TRBV6-1 and TRBJ2-3, with 8 bases matching TRBD1. Trimming at V came to 6 bases and at J to 1 base, leaving 3 bases not matched to a gene. Germline V gene lookup returns CDR1 MNHNS and CDR2 SASEGT. The CDR3 totals 14 residues. The CDR3, as DNA: TGTGCCAGCAGGACAGGGGTGGGCACAGATACGCAGTATTTT. This translates into CASRTGVGTDTQYF.

The rearrangement uses TRBV5-1 and TRBJ1-1, with 9 bases matching TRBD1. The CDR3 has 14 residues. After removal of 4 bases from V and 1 base from J, the junction contained 2 bases not matched to a gene. The V gene's germline CDR1 is SGHRS and CDR2 YFSETQ. In DNA, the CDR3 is TGCGCCAGCAGCGCACAGGGGGCGAACACTGAAGCTTTCTTT. It encodes CASSAQGANTEAFF.

This chain links TRBV6-1 with TRBJ2-7, with D uncertain. Germline V gene sequence: CDR1 MNHNS, CDR2 SASEGT. The CDR3 totals 13 residues. V lost 6 bases to trimming and J lost 7 bases, with 16 bases between them. The CDR3 DNA reads TGTGCCAGCAGCCGATGGCACAGTCAAGAGCAGTACTTC. Its translation is CASSRWHSQEQYF.

This clone has just a few counts. The chain recombines TRBV13 with TRBJ2-7, with TRBD2 identical over 12 bases. J gave up 5 bases and V 5 bases, and 10 bases lay outside the gene matches. The CDR3 runs to 16 residues. CDR1 is PRHDT, CDR2 FYEKMQ, per germline (reference sequence). CDR3 DNA: TGTGCCAGCAGCCAAGCCCGACTAGCGGGAGTAGACGAGCAGTACTTC. Protein product: CASSQARLAGVDEQYF.

The rearrangement joins TRBV18 to TRBJ2-3; D perhaps matches TRBD1 (6 bases). This CDR3 spans 14 amino acids. From germline, CDR1 is KGHSH and CDR2 LQKENI. V was cut by 5 bases and J by 6 bases, with 15 bases left in between. CDR3 loop: CASSTTGPRDTQYF. CDR3 coding DNA: TGTGCCAGCTCAACGACAGGACCGAGGGATACGCAGTATTTT.

This rearrangement joins TRBV19 to TRBJ2-7; no definite D call. CDR1 is LNHDA and CDR2 is SQIVND in the germline V gene (reference sequence). CDR3 length: 15 residues. Trimming took off 1 base at V and 2 bases at J, with 12 bases between the two ends. The CDR3 spells CASSIGAEVTYEQYF. The CDR3 bases are TGTGCCAGTAGTATAGGGGCAGAAGTTACCTACGAGCAGTACTTC.

The chain carries TRBV29-1 and TRBJ2-7; 7 nucleotides agree with TRBD1. Germline V lookup: CDR1 SQVTM, CDR2 ANQGSEA. The CDR3 sequence is 14 residues long. Trimming at V came to 7 bases and at J to 0 bases, leaving 9 bases not matched to a gene. The CDR3, as DNA: TGCAGCGCAAGTGGACAGGTTTCCTCCTACGAGCAGTACTTC. Translated, it gives CSASGQVSSYEQYF.

The chain couples TRBV5-5 to TRBJ1-1; a weak D match, TRBD1 (5 bases). Germline CDR1 and CDR2: SGHKS and YYEKEE (reference sequence). CDR3 length equals 13 residues. Trimming shortened V by 4 bases and J by 7 bases, and 14 bases separated the two germline ends. The CDR3 sequence: CASSPGHKREAFF. Here the CDR3 DNA reads TGTGCCAGCAGCCCAGGACATAAACGTGAAGCTTTCTTT.